This TCR beta chain was recorded in a study of blood T cell repertoires in COVID-19. Study context: There were acute and convalescent COVID-19 samples, and they came from the United States, Italy and Spain. The analysed material was cDNA or gDNA that came from T cells, B-cell-depleted T cells, or PBMCs.

CDR1 is SGDLS, CDR2 YYNGEE, per germline. The V and J ends lost 3 bases and 4 bases respectively, with 20 bases between them. CDR3 length: 17 residues. The authors' processing: Reference gene primer amplification gave estimated nucleated cell counts. Here immunoSEQ multiplex PCR was the method, and the copy in TCRdb shows in-frame clones only, minus some. The V and J calls and clone size are taken from that table; D and trimming were inferred from the DNA. Here the sample spans roughly 100,000 clones, approximately 80% being singletons. The specimen sequenced was peripheral blood. This rearrangement joins TRBV9 to TRBJ1-3; tentative D call: TRBD1 (6 bases). The sequence came from a woman older than 75 with acute or convalescent COVID-19. The CDR3 here is CASSASAGTSGGNTIYF. CDR3 coding DNA: TGTGCCAGCAGCGCGTCCGCCGGGACATCTGGGGGAAACACCATATATTTT.